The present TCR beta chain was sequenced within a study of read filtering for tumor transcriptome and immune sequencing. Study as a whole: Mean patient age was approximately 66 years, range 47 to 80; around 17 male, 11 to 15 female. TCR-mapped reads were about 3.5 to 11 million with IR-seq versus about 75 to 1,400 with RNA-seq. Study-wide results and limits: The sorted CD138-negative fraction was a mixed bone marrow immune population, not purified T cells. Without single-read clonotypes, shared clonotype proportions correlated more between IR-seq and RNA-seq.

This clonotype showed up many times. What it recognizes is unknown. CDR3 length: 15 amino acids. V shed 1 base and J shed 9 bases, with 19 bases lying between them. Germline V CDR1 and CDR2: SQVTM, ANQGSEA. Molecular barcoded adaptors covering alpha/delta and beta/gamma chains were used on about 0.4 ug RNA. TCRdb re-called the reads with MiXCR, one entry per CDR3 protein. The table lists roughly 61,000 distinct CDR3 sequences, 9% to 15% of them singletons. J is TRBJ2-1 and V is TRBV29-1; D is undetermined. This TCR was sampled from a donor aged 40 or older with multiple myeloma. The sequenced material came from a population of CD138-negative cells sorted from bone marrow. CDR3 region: CSVEAPHGVNGEQFF. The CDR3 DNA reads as TGCAGCGTTGAAGCACCACATGGAGTAAATGGTGAGCAGTTCTTC.